This passage covers 24 T cell receptor beta chains from one sample sequenced in a study of T-cell memory formation after mild COVID-19. TCRdb re-analysed the 5' RACE reads in MiXCR, keeping a single row per CDR3 protein. The table includes about 160,000 distinct CDR3 sequences, around a third detected once. Sequencing input: PBMCs or a T cell subset sorted from them (not recorded which). The receptors derive from an adult woman who had mild COVID-19 (a few samples of this study predate the infection). Cell type and time point are not known.

This clonotype was seen a few times. This sequence joins TRBV4-1 and TRBJ2-7, with D unclear. The CDR3 sequence is 13 residues long. Deletions cut 0 bases from V and 2 bases from J, with 5 bases between. CDR1 and CDR2 from the germline V gene are MGHRA and YSYEKL. In DNA, the CDR3 is TGCGCCAGCAGCCAAGAGGCCCCCTACGAGCAGTACTTC. This gives the protein CASSQEAPYEQYF.

The chain recombines TRBV18 with TRBJ2-1; D gene unclear. There are 15 residues in the CDR3. CDR1 KGHSH and CDR2 LQKENI come from the germline V gene. Trimming took off 0 bases at V and 0 bases at J, with 6 bases between the two ends. CDR3 sequence: CASSPPSSSYNEQFF. The DNA of the CDR3 is TGTGCCAGCTCACCACCTTCTAGCTCCTACAATGAGCAGTTCTTC.

The chain combines TRBV25-1 with TRBJ1-4; the match to TRBD1 covers 8 bases. CDR1 MGHDK and CDR2 SYGVNS come from the germline V gene. This CDR3 has 14 residues. The ends lost 2 bases at V and 8 bases at J; junction bases unmatched: 4. The CDR3 region is CASSETGQGEKLFF. CDR3 sequence (DNA): TGTGCCAGCAGTGAAACCGGACAGGGAGAAAAACTGTTTTTT.

This clonotype was recorded a few times. This chain links TRBV5-1 with TRBJ2-3, with D unclear. The germline gives CDR1 SGHRS, CDR2 YFSETQ. This CDR3 has 14 amino acids. V was trimmed by 0 bases and J by 2 bases, leaving 7 bases between them. In DNA, the CDR3 is TGCGCCAGCAGCTTGGCTGCAGCCACAGATACGCAGTATTTT. Protein product: CASSLAAATDTQYF.

This clonotype was picked up a small number of times. The chain recombines TRBV11-3 with TRBJ2-1, with D possibly being TRBD2 (6 bases). Trimming shortened V by 11 bases and J by 1 base, and 33 bases separated the two germline ends. Per the germline V gene, CDR1 is SGHNT and CDR2 is YENEEA. This CDR3 is 20 amino acids long. CDR3 sequence reads: CAGELNWAFVGSGSYNEQFF. CDR3 nucleotides: TGTGCCGGTGAACTTAATTGGGCGTTTGTCGGGAGTGGTTCCTACAATGAGCAGTTCTTC.

The chain is built from TRBV4-1 and TRBJ1-1; D gene unclear. Trimming removed 4 bases at V and 0 bases at J, with 12 bases between. Germline assignment: CDR1 MGHRA and CDR2 YSYEKL. This CDR3 is 15 amino acids long. CDR3 bases: TGCGCCAGCAGCCTCTCGGCGGAGGTGAACACTGAAGCTTTCTTT. Translated, it gives CASSLSAEVNTEAFF.

The chain couples TRBV9 to TRBJ2-3; 12 positions match TRBD2. CDR1 and CDR2 from the germline V gene are SGDLS and YYNGEE. The CDR3 extends over 17 amino acids. Germline trimming cut 0 bases from V and 7 bases from J; bases unmatched to any gene: 9. Here the CDR3 DNA reads TGTGCCAGCAGCGTAGAATCTAGCGGGAGGGCCGGATATACGCAGTATTTT. Residues: CASSVESSGRAGYTQYF.

The chain has TRBV9 and TRBJ2-4; 8 nucleotides line up with TRBD2. This CDR3 has 18 residues. V dropped 0 bases and J dropped 3; count of bases not matched to a gene: 11. The germline V gene encodes CDR1 SGDLS and CDR2 YYNGEE. The CDR3 loop reads CASSVVPGGPGVKNIQYF. DNA for the CDR3: TGTGCCAGCAGCGTAGTCCCGGGAGGGCCGGGAGTCAAAAACATTCAGTACTTC.

This clonotype showed up just a few times. The chain recombines TRBV20-1 with TRBJ2-3; 7 positions match TRBD2. Looked up from germline, CDR1 is DFQATT and CDR2 is SNEGSKA (reference sequence). This CDR3 has 17 amino acids. V lost 5 bases to trimming and J lost 4 bases; unmatched junction nucleotides: 18. The CDR3 is CSASLTAGGGRADTQYF. The CDR3 region has the DNA TGCAGTGCTTCACTCACCGCCGGCGGGGGAAGGGCAGATACGCAGTATTTT.

In its sample, this clonotype was seen a few times. The chain carries TRBV5-8 and TRBJ2-1, with D perhaps matching TRBD1 (6 bases). The CDR3 covers 13 residues. The germline V gene has CDR1 SGHTS and CDR2 YDEGEE. With 7 bases removed from V and 5 bases from J, the gap between germline ends came to 13 bases. The CDR3 region has the DNA TGTGCCAGCGAGAAAGACAGGAACAATGAGCAGTTCTTC. This translates into CASEKDRNNEQFF.

A remark on this clonotype: A junction end diverges from the germline sequence, so it may reflect a read error. The J gene is TRBJ1-3, the V gene TRBV5-1; D is unresolved. The CDR3 has 17 residues. Germline V CDR1 and CDR2: SGHRS, YFSETQ. For the CDR3, the DNA is TGCGCCATCAGCTTGGACTCCGGAGGAAGCTCTGGAAACACCATATATTTT. Encoded protein: CAISLDSGGSSGNTIYF.

This rearrangement joins TRBV4-2 to TRBJ2-1; 8 nucleotides align to TRBD2. The CDR3 loop spans 17 amino acids. The ends lost 0 bases at V and 3 bases at J; junction bases unmatched: 7. Per germline, CDR1 LGHNA and CDR2 YNFKEQ. The CDR3 is CASSQDRGSGVYNEQFF. CDR3 nucleotide sequence: TGTGCCAGCAGCCAAGATCGAGGTAGCGGGGTCTACAATGAGCAGTTCTTC.

The genes are TRBV4-2 and TRBJ2-6; 7 positions match TRBD1. The junction had 5 bases not matched to a gene; V was cut back by 0 bases and J by 0 bases. The CDR3 extends over 18 amino acids. Germline V lookup: CDR1 LGHNA, CDR2 YNFKEQ. CDR3 loop: CASSQDETGTSGANVLTF. The CDR3 DNA reads TGTGCCAGCAGCCAAGACGAGACAGGGACCTCTGGGGCCAACGTCCTGACTTTC.

This clonotype was seen a handful of times. The chain carries TRBV5-6 and TRBJ2-6; TRBD1 matches at 8 bases. Germline CDR1 SGHDT, CDR2 YYEEEE. The ends lost 3 bases at V and 1 base at J; junction bases unmatched: 6. The CDR3 extends over 17 amino acids. CDR3 residues: CASSSTGVRSGANVLTF. CDR3 sequence (DNA): TGTGCCAGCAGCTCGACAGGGGTGAGGTCTGGGGCCAACGTCCTGACTTTC.

This clonotype has a handful of counts. This chain joins TRBV4-1 and TRBJ1-1, with D possibly TRBD1 on 5 matching bases. The CDR3 sequence is 13 residues long. V was pared by 8 bases and J by 3 bases, with 13 bases between. The germline gives CDR1 MGHRA, CDR2 YSYEKL. The CDR3 is CASARWGDTEAFF. The CDR3 DNA reads as TGCGCCAGCGCCAGGTGGGGGGACACTGAAGCTTTCTTT.

This chain links TRBV11-2 with TRBJ1-3, with a tentative D call TRBD1 (6 bases). The CDR3 sequence is 14 residues long. V gave up 6 bases and J gave up 2 bases, with 11 bases separating them. Germline V CDR1 and CDR2: SGHAT, FQNNGV. The CDR3 protein is CASSAGTTGNTIYF. The CDR3 coding sequence is TGTGCCAGCAGTGCGGGGACAACTGGAAACACCATATATTTT.

This clonotype was found many times. The gene calls are TRBV3-1 and TRBJ2-3; 11 bases agree with TRBD2. The junction had 8 bases not matched to a gene; V was cut back by 9 bases and J by 3 bases. Germline lookup yields CDR1 LGHDT and CDR2 YNNKEL (reference sequence). The CDR3 has 15 amino acids. CDR3 amino acids: CASKQGLAVTDTQYF. CDR3 in DNA: TGTGCCAGTAAGCAGGGACTAGCGGTGACAGATACGCAGTATTTT.

The chain uses TRBV30 and TRBJ2-5; TRBD1 or TRBD2 may be the D gene (5 bases each). V lost 0 bases, J lost 5 bases, and 22 bases lay in between. CDR1 GTSNPN and CDR2 SVGIG come from the germline V gene (reference sequence). The length of the CDR3 is 17 residues. DNA for the CDR3: TGTGCCTGGAGTGTTCTCCGTGGGGACGGCGGACTCGAGACCCAGTACTTC. It yields the protein CAWSVLRGDGGLETQYF.

The V gene is TRBV27, the J gene TRBJ2-3; TRBD2 is a possible D gene (5 bases). Trimming cost V 2 bases and J 5 bases, with 17 bases left between them. Germline V CDR1 and CDR2: MNHEY, SMNVEV (reference sequence). The CDR3 totals 16 residues. This CDR3 reads CASSLTLPRVRDTQYF. In DNA, the CDR3 is TGTGCCAGCAGTTTAACCCTCCCGCGGGTTCGAGATACGCAGTATTTT.

CDR3 sequence: CAIGPGLAGAYTDTQYF. DNA for the CDR3: TGTGCCATCGGGCCAGGACTAGCGGGGGCCTACACAGATACGCAGTATTTT. The gene calls are TRBV10-3 and TRBJ2-3, with 13 bases fitting TRBD2. The CDR3 contains 17 residues. CDR1 is ENHRY, CDR2 SYGVKD, per germline. Germline trimming cut 8 bases from V and 2 bases from J; bases unmatched to any gene: 10.

The chain links TRBV7-3 to TRBJ2-7, with 11 bases matching TRBD1. Germline CDR1 SGHTA, CDR2 FQGTGA. Germline trimming cut 5 bases from V and 6 bases from J; bases unmatched to any gene: 3. This CDR3 has 13 amino acids. The CDR3 DNA follows: TGTGCCAGCAGCCCCGGGACAGGGGGCGAGCAGTACTTC. Translating it yields CASSPGTGGEQYF.

The V gene is TRBV24-1, the J gene TRBJ1-4; 9 nucleotides match TRBD1. Trimming at V came to 3 bases and at J to 3 bases, leaving 4 bases not matched to a gene. Germline V CDR1 and CDR2: KGHDR, SFDVKD. This CDR3 is built from 16 residues. The CDR3 here is CATSDPQGAANEKLFF. The CDR3 nucleotides read TGTGCCACCAGTGATCCACAGGGGGCGGCTAATGAAAAACTGTTTTTT.

This clonotype was counted between two and nine times. The V gene is TRBV7-2, the J gene TRBJ2-1; TRBD2 might be the D (7 bases). V lost 2 bases to trimming and J lost 10 bases, with 21 bases between them. The CDR3 totals 16 residues. Germline CDR1 and CDR2: SGHTA and FQGNSA. CDR3 sequence: CASSLPSGGPIGEQFF. In DNA form, the CDR3 reads TGTGCCAGCAGCTTACCGTCGGGGGGCCCTATCGGGGAGCAGTTCTTC.

This clonotype was seen just once. J is TRBJ2-7 and V is TRBV7-9; no firm D call. Germline loops: CDR1 SEHNR, CDR2 FQNEAQ (reference sequence). This CDR3 has 14 amino acids. Trimming shortened V by 1 base and J by 0 bases, and 7 bases separated the two germline ends. The CDR3, as DNA: TGTGCCAGCAGCTTAGAGGCCAGCTCCTACGAGCAGTACTTC. It is translated as CASSLEASSYEQYF.